The clone carrying this T cell receptor beta chain has more than one count but fewer than ten. The entry originates in a study of T cell responses to AZD1222 COVID-19 vaccine. This table comes from immunoSEQ multiplex PCR, and its TCRdb copy is limited to in-frame clones, with some not included. The sample records about 120,000 clones, approximately 94% being singletons. The origin of this receptor is an adult who received the AZD1222 COVID-19 vaccine. Sequences were derived from peripheral blood, sampled 28 days after the second AZD1222 dose.

The CDR3 DNA reads TGTGCCAGCAGCTTAGCTGCGGGGAACACTGAAGCTTTCTTT. It specifies CASSLAAGNTEAFF. The chain couples TRBV7-9 to TRBJ1-1; D unclear. This CDR3 has 14 residues. The germline gives CDR1 SEHNR, CDR2 FQNEAQ (reference sequence). Trimming removed 0 bases from V and 1 base from J, with 6 bases in between.